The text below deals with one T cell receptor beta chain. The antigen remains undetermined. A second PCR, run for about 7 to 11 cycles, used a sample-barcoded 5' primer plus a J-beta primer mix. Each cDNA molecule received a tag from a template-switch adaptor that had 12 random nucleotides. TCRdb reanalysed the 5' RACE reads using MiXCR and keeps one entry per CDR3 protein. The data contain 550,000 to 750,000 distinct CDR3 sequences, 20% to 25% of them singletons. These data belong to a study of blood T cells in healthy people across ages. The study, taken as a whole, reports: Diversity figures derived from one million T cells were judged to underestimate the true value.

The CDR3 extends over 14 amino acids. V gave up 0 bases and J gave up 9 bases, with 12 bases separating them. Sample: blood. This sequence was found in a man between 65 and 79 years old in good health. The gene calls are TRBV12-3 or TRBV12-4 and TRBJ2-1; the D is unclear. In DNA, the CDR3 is TGTGCCAGCAGTTTAGCCCAGATGTACGGTGAGCAGTTCTTC. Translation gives CASSLAQMYGEQFF.